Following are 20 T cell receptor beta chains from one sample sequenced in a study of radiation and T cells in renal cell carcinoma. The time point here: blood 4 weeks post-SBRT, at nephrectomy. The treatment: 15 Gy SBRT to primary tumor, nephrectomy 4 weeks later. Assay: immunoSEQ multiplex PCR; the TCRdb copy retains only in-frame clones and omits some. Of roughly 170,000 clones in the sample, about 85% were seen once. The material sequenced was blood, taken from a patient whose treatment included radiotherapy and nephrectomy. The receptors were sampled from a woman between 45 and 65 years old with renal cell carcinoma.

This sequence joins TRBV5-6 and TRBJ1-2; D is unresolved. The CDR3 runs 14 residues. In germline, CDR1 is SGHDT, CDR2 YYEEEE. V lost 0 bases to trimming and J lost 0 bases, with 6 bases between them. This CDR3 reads CASSLEGTNYGYTF. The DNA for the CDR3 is TGTGCCAGCAGCTTGGAGGGCACTAACTATGGCTACACCTTC.

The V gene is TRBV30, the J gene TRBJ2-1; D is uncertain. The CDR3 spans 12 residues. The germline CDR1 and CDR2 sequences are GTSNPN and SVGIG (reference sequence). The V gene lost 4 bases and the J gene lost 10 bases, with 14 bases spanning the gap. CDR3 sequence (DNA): TGTGCCTGGAAGGTCTATGTAGAAGAGCAGTTCTTC. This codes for CAWKVYVEEQFF.

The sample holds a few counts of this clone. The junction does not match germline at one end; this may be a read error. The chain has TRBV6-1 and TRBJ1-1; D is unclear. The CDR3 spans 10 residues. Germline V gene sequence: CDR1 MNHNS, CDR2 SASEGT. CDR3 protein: CASSERVSPF. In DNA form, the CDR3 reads TGTGCCAGCAGTGAGAGGGTCTCGCCCTTT.

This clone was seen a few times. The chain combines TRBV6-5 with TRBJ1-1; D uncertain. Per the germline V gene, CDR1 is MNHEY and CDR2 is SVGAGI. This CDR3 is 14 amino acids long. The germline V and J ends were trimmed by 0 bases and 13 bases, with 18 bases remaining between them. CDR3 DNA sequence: TGTGCCAGCAGTTACTCGATTTCAGGTCTTGGAGGTTTCTTT. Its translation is CASSYSISGLGGFF.

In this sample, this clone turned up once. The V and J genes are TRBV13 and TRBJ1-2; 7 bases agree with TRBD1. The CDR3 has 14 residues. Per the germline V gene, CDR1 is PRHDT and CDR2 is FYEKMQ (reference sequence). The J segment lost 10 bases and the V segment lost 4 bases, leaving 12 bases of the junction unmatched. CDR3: CASSSTGAAPPYTF. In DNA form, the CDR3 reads TGTGCCAGCAGCTCCACAGGGGCAGCCCCCCCCTACACCTTC.

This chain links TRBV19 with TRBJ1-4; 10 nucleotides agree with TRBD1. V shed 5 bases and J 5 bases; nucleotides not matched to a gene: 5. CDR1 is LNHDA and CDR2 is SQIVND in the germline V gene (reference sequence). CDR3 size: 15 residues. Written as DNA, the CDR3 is TGTGCCAGTAGTCCTCAGGACAGGGGGAATGAAAAACTGTTTTTT. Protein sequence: CASSPQDRGNEKLFF.

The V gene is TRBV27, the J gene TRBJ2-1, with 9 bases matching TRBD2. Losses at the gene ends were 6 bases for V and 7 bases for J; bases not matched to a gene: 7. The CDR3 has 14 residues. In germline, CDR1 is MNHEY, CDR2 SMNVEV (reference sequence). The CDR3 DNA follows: TGTGCCAGCAGGTCAGCGGGGGGCCGAAATGAGCAGTTCTTC. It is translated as CASRSAGGRNEQFF.

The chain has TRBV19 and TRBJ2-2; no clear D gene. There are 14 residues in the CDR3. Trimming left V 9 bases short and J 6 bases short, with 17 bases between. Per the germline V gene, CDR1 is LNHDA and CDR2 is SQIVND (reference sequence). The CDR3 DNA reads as TGTGCCAGCCGGATAAGACGAAATCCCGGGGAGCTGTTTTTT. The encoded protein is CASRIRRNPGELFF.

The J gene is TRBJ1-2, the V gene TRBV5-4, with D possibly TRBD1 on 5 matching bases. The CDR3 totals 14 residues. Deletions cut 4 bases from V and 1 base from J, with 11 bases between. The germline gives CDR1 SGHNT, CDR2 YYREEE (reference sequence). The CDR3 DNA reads TGTGCCAGCAGCCGCGTGGGACGTAACTATGGCTACACCTTC. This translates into CASSRVGRNYGYTF.

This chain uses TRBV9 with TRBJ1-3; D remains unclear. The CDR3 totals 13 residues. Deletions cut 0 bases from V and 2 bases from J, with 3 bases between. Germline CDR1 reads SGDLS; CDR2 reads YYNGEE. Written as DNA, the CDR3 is TGTGCCAGCAGCGTAGAGACTGGAAACACCATATATTTT. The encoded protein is CASSVETGNTIYF.

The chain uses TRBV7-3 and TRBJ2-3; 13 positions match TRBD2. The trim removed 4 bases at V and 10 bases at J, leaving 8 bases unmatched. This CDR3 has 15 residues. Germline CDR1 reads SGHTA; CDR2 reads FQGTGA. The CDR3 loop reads CASSSGLAGATPQYF. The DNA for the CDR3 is TGTGCCAGCAGCTCCGGACTAGCGGGGGCCACACCGCAGTATTTT.

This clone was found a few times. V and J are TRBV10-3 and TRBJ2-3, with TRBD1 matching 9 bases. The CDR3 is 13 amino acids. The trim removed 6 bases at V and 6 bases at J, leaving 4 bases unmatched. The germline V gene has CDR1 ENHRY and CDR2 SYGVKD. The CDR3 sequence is CAISPGQGDTQYF. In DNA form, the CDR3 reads TGTGCCATCAGCCCGGGACAGGGTGATACGCAGTATTTT.

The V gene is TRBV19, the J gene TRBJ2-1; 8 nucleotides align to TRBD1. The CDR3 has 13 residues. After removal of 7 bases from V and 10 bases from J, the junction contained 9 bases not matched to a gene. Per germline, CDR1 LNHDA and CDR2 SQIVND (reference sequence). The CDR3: CASTLTGALEQFF. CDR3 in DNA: TGTGCCAGTACCTTGACAGGGGCTTTGGAGCAGTTCTTC.

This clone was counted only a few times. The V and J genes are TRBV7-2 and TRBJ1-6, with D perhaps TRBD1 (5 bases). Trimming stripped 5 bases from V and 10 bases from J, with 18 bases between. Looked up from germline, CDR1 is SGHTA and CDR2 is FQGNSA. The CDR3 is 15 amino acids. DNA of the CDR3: TGTGCCAGCAGCCAACTATATAGGGGCGAATCACCCCTCCACTTT. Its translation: CASSQLYRGESPLHF.

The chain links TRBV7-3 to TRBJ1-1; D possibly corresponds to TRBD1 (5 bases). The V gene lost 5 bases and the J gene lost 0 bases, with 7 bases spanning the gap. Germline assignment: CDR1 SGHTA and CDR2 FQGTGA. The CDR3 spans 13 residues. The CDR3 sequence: CASSRRVNTEAFF. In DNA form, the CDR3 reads TGTGCCAGCAGCCGCAGGGTGAACACTGAAGCTTTCTTT.

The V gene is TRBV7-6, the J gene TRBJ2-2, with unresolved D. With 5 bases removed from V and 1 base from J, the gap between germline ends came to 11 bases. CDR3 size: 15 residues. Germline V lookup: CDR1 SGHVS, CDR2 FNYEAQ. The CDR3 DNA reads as TGTGCCAGCAGCCCACGGGCGGTGAACACCGGGGAGCTGTTTTTT. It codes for CASSPRAVNTGELFF.

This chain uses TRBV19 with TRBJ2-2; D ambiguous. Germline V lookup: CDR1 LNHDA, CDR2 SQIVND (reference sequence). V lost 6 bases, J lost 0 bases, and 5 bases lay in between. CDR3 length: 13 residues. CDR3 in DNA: TGTGCCAGTAGCCTTACGAACACCGGGGAGCTGTTTTTT. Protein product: CASSLTNTGELFF.

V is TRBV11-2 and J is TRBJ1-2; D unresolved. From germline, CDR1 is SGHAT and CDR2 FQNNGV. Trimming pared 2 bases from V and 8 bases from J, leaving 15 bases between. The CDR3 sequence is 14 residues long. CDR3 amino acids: CASSLMRRSEGYTF. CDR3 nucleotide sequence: TGTGCCAGCAGCTTAATGAGGCGCTCGGAGGGCTACACCTTC.

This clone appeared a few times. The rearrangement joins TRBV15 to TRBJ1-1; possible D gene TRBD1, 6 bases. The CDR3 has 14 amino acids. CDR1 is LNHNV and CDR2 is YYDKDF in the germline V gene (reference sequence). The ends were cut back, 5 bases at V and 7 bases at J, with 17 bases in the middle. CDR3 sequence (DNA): TGTGCCACCAGCGGAAGGACAGTCCAAAATGAAGCTTTCTTT. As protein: CATSGRTVQNEAFF.

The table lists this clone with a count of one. The CDR3 protein is CASSRPRGRMDEQYF. The CDR3, as DNA: TGTGCCAGCAGCCGTCCCCGGGGTCGGATGGACGAGCAGTACTTC. The chain joins TRBV5-5 to TRBJ2-7; possibly TRBD2 for D (5 bases). Per germline, CDR1 SGHKS and CDR2 YYEKEE (reference sequence). V lost 4 bases, J lost 5 bases, and 19 bases lay in between. The CDR3 has 15 amino acids. The whole variable domain, remainder taken from reference TRBV5-5 and TRBJ2-7, is DAGVTQSPTHLIKTRGQQVTLRCSPISGHKSVSWYQQVLGQGPQFIFQYYEKEERGRGNFPDRFSARQFPNYSSELNVNALLLGDSALYLCASSRPRGRMDEQYFGPGTRLTVT.